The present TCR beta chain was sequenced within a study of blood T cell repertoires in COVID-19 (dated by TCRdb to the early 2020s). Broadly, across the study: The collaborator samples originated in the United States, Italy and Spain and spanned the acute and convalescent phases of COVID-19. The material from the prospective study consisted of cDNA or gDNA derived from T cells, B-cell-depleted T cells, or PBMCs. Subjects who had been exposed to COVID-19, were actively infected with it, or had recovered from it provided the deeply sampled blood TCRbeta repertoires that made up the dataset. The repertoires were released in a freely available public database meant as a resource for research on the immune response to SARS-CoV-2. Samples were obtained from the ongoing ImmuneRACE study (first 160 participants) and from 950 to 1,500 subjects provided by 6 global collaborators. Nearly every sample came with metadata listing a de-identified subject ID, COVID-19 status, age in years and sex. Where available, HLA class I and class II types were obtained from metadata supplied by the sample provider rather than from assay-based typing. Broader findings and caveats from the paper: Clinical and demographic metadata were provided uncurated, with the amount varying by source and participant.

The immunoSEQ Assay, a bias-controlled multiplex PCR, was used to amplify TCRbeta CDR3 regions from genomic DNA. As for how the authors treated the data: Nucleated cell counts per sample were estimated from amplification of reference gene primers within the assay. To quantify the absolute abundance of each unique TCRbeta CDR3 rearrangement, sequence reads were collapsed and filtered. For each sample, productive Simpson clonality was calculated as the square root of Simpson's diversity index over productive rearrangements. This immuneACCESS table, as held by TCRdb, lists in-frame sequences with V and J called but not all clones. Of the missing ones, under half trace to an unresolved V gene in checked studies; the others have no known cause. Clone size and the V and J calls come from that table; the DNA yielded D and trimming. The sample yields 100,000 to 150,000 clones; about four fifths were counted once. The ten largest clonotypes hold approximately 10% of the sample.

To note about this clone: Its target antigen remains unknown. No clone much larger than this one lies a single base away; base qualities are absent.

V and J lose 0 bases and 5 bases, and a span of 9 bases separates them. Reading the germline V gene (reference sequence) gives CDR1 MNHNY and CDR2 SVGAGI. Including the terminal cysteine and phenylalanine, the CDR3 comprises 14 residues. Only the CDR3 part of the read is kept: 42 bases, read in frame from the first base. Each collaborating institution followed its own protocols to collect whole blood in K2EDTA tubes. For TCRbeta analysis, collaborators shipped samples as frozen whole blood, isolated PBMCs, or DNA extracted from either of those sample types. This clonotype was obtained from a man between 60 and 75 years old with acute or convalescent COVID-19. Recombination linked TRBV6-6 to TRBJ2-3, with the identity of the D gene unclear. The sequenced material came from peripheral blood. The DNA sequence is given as TGTGCCAGCAGTTACTCAGGCGGTGAAGATACGCAGTATTTT. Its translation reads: CASSYSGGEDTQYF.